The rows below give T cell receptor beta chains drawn from one sample of a study of graft-versus-host responses after intestinal transplantation. The assay was immunoSEQ multiplex PCR, and TCRdb's table has in-frame clones only and misses some. Of about 86,000 clones in the sample, 88% are singletons; the top ten hold around 0.3%. Their target antigens are unknown. The sample here was unstimulated CD4+ T cells sorted from spleen or lymph node cells, taken before transplant. Receptors were obtained from a human donor who was the organ donor for an intestinal transplant. Each CDR3 is given with its conserved first and last residue. Each record gives: J gene, clone size, D gene, V gene, CDR3 protein, CDR3 DNA. A D gene is named only where the DNA matches it firmly. For some rows the clone size is stated as once, few or many, or as a class when expanded; others skip it.

TRBJ2-1	NA	TRBD2	TRBV12-5	CASGPGLAVGYNEQFF	TGTGCTAGTGGTCCCGGACTAGCGGTAGGTTACAATGAGCAGTTCTTC
TRBJ1-2	NA	NA	TRBV18	CASSPAGFNYGYTF	TGTGCCAGCTCACCGGCCGGGTTCAACTATGGCTACACCTTC
TRBJ2-5	NA	NA	TRBV6-1	CASSESWRNQETQYF	TGTGCCAGCAGTGAAAGTTGGCGGAACCAAGAGACCCAGTACTTC
TRBJ2-5	NA	TRBD2	TRBV5-5	CASSSGRGKTQYF	TGTGCCAGCAGCTCCGGGCGGGGGAAGACCCAGTACTTC
TRBJ2-3	NA	NA	TRBV4-1	CASSDTGTYRDTQYF	TGCGCCAGCAGCGACACCGGGACATACAGAGATACGCAGTATTTT
TRBJ1-2	few	NA	TRBV19	CASRGHRGGNYGYTF	TGTGCCAGTAGGGGCCATCGGGGGGGTAACTATGGCTACACCTTC
TRBJ1-1	NA	NA	TRBV6-4	CASGAELGTEAFF	TGTGCCAGTGGGGCCGAGCTGGGGACTGAAGCTTTCTTT
TRBJ2-7	NA	NA	TRBV4-1	CASSQEQGAYEQYF	TGCGCCAGCAGCCAAGAACAGGGCGCCTACGAGCAGTACTTC
TRBJ2-4	NA	NA	TRBV19	CASSIDKGGTLAKNIQYF	TGTGCCAGTAGTATCGATAAGGGAGGAACACTAGCCAAAAACATTCAGTACTTC
TRBJ2-3	NA	TRBD1	TRBV28	CATLGGIRQGISTDTQYF	TGTGCCACTTTAGGGGGCATCCGCCAGGGGATTAGCACAGATACGCAGTATTTT
TRBJ2-1	NA	NA	TRBV11-1	CASSLGRHIYNEQFF	TGTGCCAGCAGCTTAGGGAGGCATATCTACAATGAGCAGTTCTTC
TRBJ2-5	once	NA	TRBV5-1	CASSLGAGRETQYF	TGCGCCAGCAGCTTGGGTGCGGGTCGGGAGACCCAGTACTTC
TRBJ2-7	once	NA	TRBV6-5	CASSSPGTNRYEQYF	TGTGCCAGCAGCTCCCCGGGGACAAATAGATACGAGCAGTACTTC
TRBJ1-2	few	TRBD1	TRBV5-1	CASSLGPGGPYGYTF	TGCGCCAGCAGCTTGGGTCCAGGGGGGCCTTATGGCTACACCTTC
TRBJ1-1	NA	NA	TRBV29-1	CSAQGQTINTEAFF	TGCAGCGCGCAGGGGCAAACCATAAACACTGAAGCTTTCTTT
TRBJ2-1	NA	NA	TRBV7-9	CASSLSGTSYNEQFF	TGTGCCAGCAGCCTTAGCGGCACCTCCTACAATGAGCAGTTCTTC
TRBJ1-1	few	TRBD1	TRBV28	CATLPAGGVLNTEAFF	TGTGCCACCCTTCCGGCAGGGGGTGTCCTGAACACTGAAGCTTTCTTT
TRBJ1-2	NA	TRBD1	TRBV5-6	CASSIRDRGLYGYTF	TGTGCCAGCAGCATCCGGGACAGGGGACTCTATGGCTACACCTTC
TRBJ1-3	NA	TRBD1	TRBV28	CASSPPGQGAGNTIYF	TGTGCCAGCAGTCCGCCGGGACAGGGGGCTGGAAACACCATATATTTT
TRBJ2-7	NA	TRBD2	TRBV5-4	CASSLSGLVAYEQYF	TGTGCCAGCAGCTTGTCGGGACTAGTCGCCTACGAGCAGTACTTC
TRBJ2-7	NA	NA	TRBV7-2	CASSRRDSYEQYF	TGTGCCAGCAGCAGGAGGGACTCCTACGAGCAGTACTTC
TRBJ2-7	NA	TRBD1	TRBV5-4	CASSLAGTVNRRYF	TGTGCCAGCAGCTTGGCCGGGACAGTCAATAGAAGGTACTTC
TRBJ2-1	NA	TRBD2	TRBV7-2	CASSLTPGLAGAGNEQFF	TGTGCCAGCAGCTTAACTCCGGGACTAGCGGGAGCTGGTAATGAGCAGTTCTTC
TRBJ1-6	few	NA	TRBV5-6	CASSLFSLVGSPLHF	TGTGCCAGCAGCTTGTTCAGCCTAGTAGGTTCACCCCTCCACTTT
TRBJ2-1	NA	TRBD2	TRBV5-4	CASSPGLAGNEQFF	TGTGCCAGCAGCCCCGGACTAGCCGGGAATGAGCAGTTCTTC
TRBJ2-1	NA	TRBD2	TRBV4-1	CASSQVSSGGWVYNEQFF	TGCGCCAGCAGCCAAGTATCTAGCGGGGGGTGGGTCTACAATGAGCAGTTCTTC
TRBJ2-7	NA	TRBD1	TRBV19	CASSKTTGPYEQYF	TGTGCCAGTAGTAAAACGACAGGGCCCTACGAGCAGTACTTC
TRBJ2-7	few	NA	TRBV11-1	CASSPRRGAGIYEQYF	TGTGCCAGCAGCCCACGGCGTGGGGCGGGGATCTACGAGCAGTACTTC
TRBJ2-7	NA	TRBD2	TRBV2	CASRAGLATYEQYF	TGTGCCAGCCGGGCGGGACTAGCGACATACGAGCAGTACTTC
TRBJ1-1	NA	TRBD1	TRBV27	CASSFRTGDTEAFF	TGTGCCAGCAGTTTCCGGACAGGGGACACTGAAGCTTTCTTT
TRBJ2-3	once	TRBD1	TRBV4-3	CASSQDNWTGGNTQYF	TGCGCCAGCAGCCAAGATAATTGGACAGGGGGCAATACGCAGTATTTT
TRBJ2-7	NA	NA	TRBV12-5	CASGTQGLYEQYF	TGTGCTAGTGGGACACAAGGTCTTTACGAGCAGTACTTC
TRBJ2-1	NA	TRBD2	TRBV15	CATSRDLAGHYNEQFF	TGTGCCACCAGCAGAGATCTAGCGGGCCATTACAATGAGCAGTTCTTC